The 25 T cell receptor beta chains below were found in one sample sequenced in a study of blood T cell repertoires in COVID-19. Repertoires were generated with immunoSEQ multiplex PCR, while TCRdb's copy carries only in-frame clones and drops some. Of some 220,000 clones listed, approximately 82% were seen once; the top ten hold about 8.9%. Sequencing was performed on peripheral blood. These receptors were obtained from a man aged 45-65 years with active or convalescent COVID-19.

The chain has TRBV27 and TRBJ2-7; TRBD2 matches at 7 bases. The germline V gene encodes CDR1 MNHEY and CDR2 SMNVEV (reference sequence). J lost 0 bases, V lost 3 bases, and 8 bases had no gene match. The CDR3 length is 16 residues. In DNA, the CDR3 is TGTGCCAGCAGTTTGTCGAGCGGGGATAGCTCCTACGAGCAGTACGTC. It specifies CASSLSSGDSSYEQYV.

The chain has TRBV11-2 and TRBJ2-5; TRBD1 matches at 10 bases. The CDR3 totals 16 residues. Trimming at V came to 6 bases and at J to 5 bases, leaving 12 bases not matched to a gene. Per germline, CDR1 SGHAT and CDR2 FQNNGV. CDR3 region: CASSSPADRGGETQYF. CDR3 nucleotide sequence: TGTGCCAGCAGTTCACCCGCGGACAGGGGGGGGGAGACCCAGTACTTC.

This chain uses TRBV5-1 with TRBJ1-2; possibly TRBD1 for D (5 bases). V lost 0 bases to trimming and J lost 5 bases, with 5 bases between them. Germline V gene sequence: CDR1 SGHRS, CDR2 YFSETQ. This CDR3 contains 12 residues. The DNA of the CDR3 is TGCGCCAGCAGCTTGGCAGGGTATGGCTACACCTTC. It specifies CASSLAGYGYTF.

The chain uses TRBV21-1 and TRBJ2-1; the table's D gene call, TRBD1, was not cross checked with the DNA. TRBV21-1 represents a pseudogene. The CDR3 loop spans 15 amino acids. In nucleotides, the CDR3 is TGTGCCAGCAGCGACAGGGGGCAGGATAAGAATGAGCAGTTCTTC. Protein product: CASSDRGQDKNEQFF.

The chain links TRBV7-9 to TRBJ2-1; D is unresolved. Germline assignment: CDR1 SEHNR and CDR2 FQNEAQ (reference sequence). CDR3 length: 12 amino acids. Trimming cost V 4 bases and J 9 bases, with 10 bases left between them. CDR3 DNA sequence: TGTGCCAGCAGCTCCCCAGTTCGTGAGCAGTTCTTC. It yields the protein CASSSPVREQFF.

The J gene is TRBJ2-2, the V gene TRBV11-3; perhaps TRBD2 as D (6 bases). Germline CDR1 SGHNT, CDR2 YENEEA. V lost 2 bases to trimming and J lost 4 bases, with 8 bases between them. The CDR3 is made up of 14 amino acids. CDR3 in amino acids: CASSLYGSTGELFF. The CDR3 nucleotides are TGTGCCAGCAGCTTATACGGGAGCACCGGGGAGCTGTTTTTT.

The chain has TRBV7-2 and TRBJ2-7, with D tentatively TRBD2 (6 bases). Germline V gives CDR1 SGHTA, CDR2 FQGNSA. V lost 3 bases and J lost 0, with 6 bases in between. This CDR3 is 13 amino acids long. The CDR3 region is CASSFGGSYEQYF. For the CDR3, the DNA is TGTGCCAGCAGCTTCGGGGGCTCCTACGAGCAGTACTTC. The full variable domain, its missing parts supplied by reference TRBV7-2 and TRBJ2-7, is GAGVSQSPSNKVTEKGKDVELRCDPISGHTALYWYRQSLGQGLEFLIYFQGNSAPDKSGLPSDRFSAERTGGSVSTLTIQRTQQEDSAVYLCASSFGGSYEQYFGPGTRLTVT.

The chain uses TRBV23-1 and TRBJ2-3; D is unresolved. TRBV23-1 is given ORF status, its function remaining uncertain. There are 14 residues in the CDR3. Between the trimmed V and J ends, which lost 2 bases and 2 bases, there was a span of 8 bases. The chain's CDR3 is CASSQPEHTDTQYF. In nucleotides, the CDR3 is TGCGCCAGCAGTCAACCGGAGCACACAGATACGCAGTATTTT.

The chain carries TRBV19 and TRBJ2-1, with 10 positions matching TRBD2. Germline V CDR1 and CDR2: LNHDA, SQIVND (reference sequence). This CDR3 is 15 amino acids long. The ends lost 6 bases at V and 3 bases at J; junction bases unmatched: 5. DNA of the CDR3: TGTGCCAGTAGACAGCGGGGGGGCGGCTACAATGAGCAGTTCTTC. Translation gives CASRQRGGGYNEQFF.

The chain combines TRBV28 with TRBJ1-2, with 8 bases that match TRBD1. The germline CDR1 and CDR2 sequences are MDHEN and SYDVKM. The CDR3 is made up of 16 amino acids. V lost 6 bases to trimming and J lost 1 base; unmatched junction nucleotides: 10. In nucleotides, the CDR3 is TGTGCCAGCAGACAACAGGGGACAGGAGGTAACTATGGCTACACCTTC. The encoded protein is CASRQQGTGGNYGYTF.

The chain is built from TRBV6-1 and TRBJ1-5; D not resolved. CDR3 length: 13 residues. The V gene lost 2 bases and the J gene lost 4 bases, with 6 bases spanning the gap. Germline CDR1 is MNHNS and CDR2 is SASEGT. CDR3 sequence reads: CASSEMSNQPQHF. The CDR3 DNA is TGTGCCAGCAGTGAAATGAGTAATCAGCCCCAGCATTTT.

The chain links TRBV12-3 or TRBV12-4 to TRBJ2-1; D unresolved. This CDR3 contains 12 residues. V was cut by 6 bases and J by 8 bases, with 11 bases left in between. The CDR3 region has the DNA TGTGCCAGCAGCTTTGTCCCGGATGAGCAGTTCTTC. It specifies CASSFVPDEQFF.

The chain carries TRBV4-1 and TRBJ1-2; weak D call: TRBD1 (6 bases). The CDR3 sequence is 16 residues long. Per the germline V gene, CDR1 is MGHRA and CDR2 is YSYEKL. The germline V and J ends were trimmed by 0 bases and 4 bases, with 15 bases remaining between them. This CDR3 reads CASSQDLPGGGYGYTF. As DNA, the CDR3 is TGCGCCAGCAGCCAAGATCTCCCTGGGGGCGGCTATGGCTACACCTTC.

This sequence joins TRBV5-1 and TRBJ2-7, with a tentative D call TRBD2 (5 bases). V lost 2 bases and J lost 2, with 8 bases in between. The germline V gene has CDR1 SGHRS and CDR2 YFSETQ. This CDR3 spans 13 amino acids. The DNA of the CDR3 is TGCGCCAGCAGCTTACGGGGAGCCTACGAGCAGTACTTC. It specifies CASSLRGAYEQYF.

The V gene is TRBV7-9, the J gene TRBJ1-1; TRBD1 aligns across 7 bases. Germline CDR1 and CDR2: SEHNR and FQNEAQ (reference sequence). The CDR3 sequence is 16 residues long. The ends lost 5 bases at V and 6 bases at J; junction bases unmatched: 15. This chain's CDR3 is CASSPPSQTGFPEAFF. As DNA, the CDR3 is TGTGCCAGCAGCCCCCCCTCTCAGACAGGGTTCCCTGAAGCTTTCTTT.

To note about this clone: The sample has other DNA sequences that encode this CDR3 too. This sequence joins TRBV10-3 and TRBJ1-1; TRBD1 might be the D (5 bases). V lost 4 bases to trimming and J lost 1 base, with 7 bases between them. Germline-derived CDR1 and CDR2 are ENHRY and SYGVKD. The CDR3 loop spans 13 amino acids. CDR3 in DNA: TGTGCCATCAGTGTGCAGGGGAACACTGAAGCTTTCTTT. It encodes CAISVQGNTEAFF.

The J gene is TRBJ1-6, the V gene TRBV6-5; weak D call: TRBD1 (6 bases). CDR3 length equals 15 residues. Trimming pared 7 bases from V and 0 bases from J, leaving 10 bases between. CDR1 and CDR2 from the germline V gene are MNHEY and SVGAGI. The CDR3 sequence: CASITGSSYNSPLHF. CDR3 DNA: TGTGCCAGCATAACAGGGAGCTCCTATAATTCACCCCTCCACTTT.

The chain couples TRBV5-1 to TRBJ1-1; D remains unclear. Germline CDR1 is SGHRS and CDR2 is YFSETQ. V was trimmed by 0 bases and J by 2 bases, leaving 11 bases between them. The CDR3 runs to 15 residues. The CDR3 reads CASSLDAHANTEAFF. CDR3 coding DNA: TGCGCCAGCAGCTTGGACGCACACGCAAACACTGAAGCTTTCTTT.

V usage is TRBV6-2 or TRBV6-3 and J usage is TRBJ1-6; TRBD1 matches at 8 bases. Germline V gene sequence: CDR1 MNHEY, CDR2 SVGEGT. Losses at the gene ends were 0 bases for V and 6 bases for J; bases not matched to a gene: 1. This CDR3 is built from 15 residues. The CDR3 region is CASSYSQGANSPLHF. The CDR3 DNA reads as TGTGCCAGCAGTTACTCGCAGGGGGCTAATTCACCCCTCCACTTT.

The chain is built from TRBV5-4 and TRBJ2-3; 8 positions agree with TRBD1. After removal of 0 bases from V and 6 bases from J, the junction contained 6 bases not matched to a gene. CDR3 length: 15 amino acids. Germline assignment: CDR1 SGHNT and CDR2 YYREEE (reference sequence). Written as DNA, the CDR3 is TGTGCCAGCAGCTTGGGCCGACAGGGGCTGGATACGCAGTATTTT. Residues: CASSLGRQGLDTQYF.

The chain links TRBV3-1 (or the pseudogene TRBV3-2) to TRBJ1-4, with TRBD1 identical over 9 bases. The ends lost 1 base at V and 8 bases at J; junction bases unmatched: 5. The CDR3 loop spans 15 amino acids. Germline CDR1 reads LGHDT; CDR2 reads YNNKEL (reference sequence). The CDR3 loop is CASSQVDRGSEKLFF. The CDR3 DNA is TGTGCCAGCAGCCAAGTCGACAGGGGGTCGGAAAAACTGTTTTTT.

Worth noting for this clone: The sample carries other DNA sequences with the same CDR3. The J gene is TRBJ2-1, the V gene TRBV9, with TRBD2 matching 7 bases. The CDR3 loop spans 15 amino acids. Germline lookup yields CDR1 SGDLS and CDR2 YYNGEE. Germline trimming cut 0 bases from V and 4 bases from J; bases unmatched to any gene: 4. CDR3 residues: CASSVASGAYNEQFF. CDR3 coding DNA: TGTGCCAGCAGCGTAGCTAGCGGCGCTTACAATGAGCAGTTCTTC. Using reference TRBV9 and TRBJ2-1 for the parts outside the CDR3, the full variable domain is DSGVTQTPKHLITATGQRVTLRCSPRSGDLSVYWYQQSLDQGLQFLIQYYNGEERAKGNILERFSAQQFPDLHSELNLSSLELGDSALYFCASSVASGAYNEQFFGPGTRLTVL.

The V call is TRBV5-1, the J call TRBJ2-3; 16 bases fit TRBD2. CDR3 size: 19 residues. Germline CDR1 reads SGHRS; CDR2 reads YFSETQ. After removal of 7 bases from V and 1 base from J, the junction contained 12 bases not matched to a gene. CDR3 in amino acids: CASSWGTSGGARGTDTQYF. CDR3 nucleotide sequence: TGCGCCAGCTCCTGGGGGACTAGCGGGGGGGCCCGAGGCACAGATACGCAGTATTTT. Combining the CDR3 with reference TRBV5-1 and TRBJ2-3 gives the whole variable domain KAGVTQTPRYLIKTRGQQVTLSCSPISGHRSVSWYQQTPGQGLQFLFEYFSETQRNKGNFPGRFSGRQFSNSRSEMNVSTLELGDSALYLCASSWGTSGGARGTDTQYFGPGTRLTVL.

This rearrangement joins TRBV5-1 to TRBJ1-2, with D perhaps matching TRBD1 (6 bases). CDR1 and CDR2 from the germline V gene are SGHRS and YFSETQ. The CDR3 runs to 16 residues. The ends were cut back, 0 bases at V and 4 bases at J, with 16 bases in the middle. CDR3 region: CASSLAGGRGGYGYTF. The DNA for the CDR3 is TGCGCCAGCAGCTTGGCCGGTGGCAGGGGTGGCTATGGCTACACCTTC.

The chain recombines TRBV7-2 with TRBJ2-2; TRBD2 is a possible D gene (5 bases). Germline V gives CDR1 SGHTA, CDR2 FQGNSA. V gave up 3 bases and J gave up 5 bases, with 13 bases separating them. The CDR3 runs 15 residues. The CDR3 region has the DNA TGTGCCAGCAGCTTCCAAGCGGAACTTACCGGGGAGCTGTTTTTT. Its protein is CASSFQAELTGELFF.